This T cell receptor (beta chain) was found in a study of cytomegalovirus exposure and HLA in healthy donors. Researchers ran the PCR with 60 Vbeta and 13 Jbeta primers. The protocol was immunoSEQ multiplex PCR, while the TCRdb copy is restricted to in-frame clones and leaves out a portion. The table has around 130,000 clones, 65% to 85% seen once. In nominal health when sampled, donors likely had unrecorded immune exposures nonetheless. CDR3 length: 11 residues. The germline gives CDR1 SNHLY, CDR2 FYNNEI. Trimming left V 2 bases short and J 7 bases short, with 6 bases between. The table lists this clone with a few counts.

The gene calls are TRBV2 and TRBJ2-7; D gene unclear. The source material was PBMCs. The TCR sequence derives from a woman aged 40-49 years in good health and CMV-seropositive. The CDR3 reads CASSEHQEQYF. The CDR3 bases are TGTGCCAGCAGTGAACACCAGGAGCAGTACTTC.